The 8 T cell receptor beta chains given below trace back to one sample, sequenced in a study of post-analysis software for immune sequencing data. Whole-study findings and limits: Controls had lower frequencies than patients of four or five TRBV segments, which included TRBV5-6, TRBV5-1 and TRBV20-1.

Unique molecular identifiers were present in the TCR beta cDNA libraries. TCRdb analysed the PCR reads with MiXCR anew, one entry per CDR3 protein. The data hold approximately 460,000 distinct CDR3 sequences, with around 40% observed a single time. Antigens of these TCRs are unknown. The material sequenced was blood. The receptors stem from a girl between 10 and 17 years old with multiple sclerosis.

J is TRBJ2-2 and V is TRBV6-4, with TRBD1 matching 7 bases. Trimming cost V 3 bases and J 2 bases; bases outside gene matches: 9. CDR3 length: 17 amino acids. The germline gives CDR1 MRHNA, CDR2 SNTAGT. CDR3 protein: CASSESPGGENTGELFF. In DNA, the CDR3 is TGTGCCAGCAGTGAATCGCCAGGGGGAGAAAACACCGGGGAGCTGTTTTTT.

The chain carries TRBV19 and TRBJ1-6; TRBD1 aligns across 8 bases. The germline CDR1 and CDR2 sequences are LNHDA and SQIVND (reference sequence). J was trimmed by 9 bases and V by 5 bases; bases with no gene match: 3. This CDR3 has 13 residues. Written as DNA, the CDR3 is TGTGCCAGTAGTCCGGGACAGGCTTCACCCCTCCACTTT. Translating it yields CASSPGQASPLHF.

This clonotype came up a few times. The V gene is TRBV13, the J gene TRBJ2-4; TRBD1 agrees at 7 bases. The last part of the DNA fits TRBJ2-7 better; the J call may be wrong. Germline V gene lookup returns CDR1 PRHDT and CDR2 FYEKMQ (reference sequence). The CDR3 length is 15 residues. DNA of the CDR3: TGTGCCAGCAGCATCCGACAGGGACACTCCTACGAGCAGTACTTC. This translates into CASSIRQGHSYEQYF.

CDR3 protein: CAIRYGMNTEAFF. The CDR3 DNA sequence: TGTGCCATCAGGTACGGAATGAACACTGAAGCTTTCTTT. The V gene is TRBV10-3, the J gene TRBJ1-1; D not resolved. V was cut by 6 bases and J by 0 bases, with 8 bases left in between. This CDR3 spans 13 amino acids. Germline V lookup: CDR1 ENHRY, CDR2 SYGVKD.

The chain uses TRBV20-1 and TRBJ1-5; possibly TRBD1 for D (5 bases). V lost 1 base to trimming and J lost 0 bases, with 7 bases between them. CDR3 size: 14 residues. The germline CDR1 and CDR2 sequences are DFQATT and SNEGSKA (reference sequence). This chain's CDR3 is CSARAGYSNQPQHF. The DNA of the CDR3 is TGCAGTGCTAGAGCAGGGTATAGCAATCAGCCCCAGCATTTT.

The CDR3 reads CASSVGPNRPLHF. For the CDR3, the DNA is TGTGCCAGCAGCGTGGGCCCTAATAGACCCCTCCACTTT. V gene TRBV9 combines with J gene TRBJ1-6; D gene ambiguous. The CDR3 length is 13 residues. Trimming took 2 bases from V and 12 from J, leaving 12 bases between them. Germline values: CDR1 SGDLS, CDR2 YYNGEE.

The chain couples TRBV28 to TRBJ2-4, with D perhaps matching TRBD1 (5 bases). The assigned J gene may be wrong: the sequence end matches TRBJ2-7 better. CDR3 size: 15 residues. CDR1 MDHEN and CDR2 SYDVKM come from the germline V gene. Here the CDR3 DNA reads TGTGCCAGCAAGACTCAGGGTACGGCTGGGTACGAGCAGTACTTC. It translates to CASKTQGTAGYEQYF.

The chain combines TRBV4-1 with TRBJ2-1; the D is unclear. This CDR3 is built from 15 residues. Deletions cut 8 bases from V and 0 bases from J, with 14 bases between. CDR1 and CDR2 (germline): MGHRA, YSYEKL. The CDR3 here is CASADGASSYNEQFF. As DNA, the CDR3 is TGCGCCAGCGCCGATGGAGCGAGCTCCTACAATGAGCAGTTCTTC.